The TCR beta chain under discussion was sequenced for a study of blood T cell repertoires in COVID-19 (TCRdb year 2020). For context, the study as a whole: Samples covering the acute and convalescent phases of COVID-19 were provided by collaborators in the United States, Italy and Spain. The material from the prospective study consisted of cDNA or gDNA derived from T cells, B-cell-depleted T cells, or PBMCs. The dataset comprised deeply sampled blood TCRbeta repertoires from subjects exposed to, actively infected with, or recovered from COVID-19. The repertoires were released in a freely available public database meant as a resource for research on the immune response to SARS-CoV-2. The samples were drawn from two sources: the first 160 participants of the ongoing ImmuneRACE study, and 1,254 subjects contributed by 6 global collaborators. A de-identified subject ID, COVID-19 status, age in years and sex were almost always included in the sample metadata. Where available, HLA class I and class II types were obtained from metadata supplied by the sample provider rather than from assay-based typing.

Details on this clone: This receptor's antigen is unknown. One base away there is no much larger clone; base qualities are not given.

Each collaborating institution followed its own protocols to collect whole blood in K2EDTA tubes. For TCRbeta analysis, collaborator samples were shipped as frozen whole blood, as isolated PBMCs, or as DNA extracted from either sample type. The investigation overall reported the following: The quantity of clinical and demographic metadata differed by source and by participant and was supplied without curation.

TCRbeta CDR3 regions were amplified from genomic DNA using the immunoSEQ Assay, a bias-controlled multiplex PCR. The authors' pipeline ran thus. Within the assay, amplification of reference gene primers was used to estimate how many nucleated cells each sample contained. To quantify the absolute abundance of each unique TCRbeta CDR3 rearrangement, sequence reads were collapsed and filtered. For each sample, productive Simpson clonality was calculated by taking the square root of Simpson's diversity index across productive rearrangements. Not all clones reach the TCRdb copy of this immuneACCESS table, which keeps in-frame sequences only. Checked studies attribute under half of the gap to unresolved V genes and leave the rest unexplained. D and trimming come from the DNA, and the V and J calls and clone size come from that table. In all, the sample holds about 29,000 clones, and around 82% of those were seen once. Of the sample, more than 9.5% falls within the top ten clones.

Sequenced: peripheral blood. The source is a man aged 80 or over with active COVID-19.

The CDR3 in this case is CSVGDRYEQYF. The nucleotide sequence reads as follows: TGCAGCGTGGGGGACAGGTACGAGCAGTACTTC. Rearrangement joined TRBV29-1 to TRBJ2-7, with 8 bases matching TRBD1. Trimming takes 6 bases off V and 4 bases off J; junction bases not matched to a gene: 2. From cysteine to phenylalanine, the CDR3 is 11 amino acids long. Only the CDR3 part of the read is kept: 33 bases, read in frame from the first base. CDR1 and CDR2, looked up from the germline V gene, are SQVTM and ANQGSEA.